These 3 T cell receptor beta chains originate from one sample sequenced in a study of shared clonotypes between healthy human individuals. The repertoire was sequenced with immunoSEQ multiplex PCR; TCRdb's copy has only in-frame clones and lacks some. The table lists approximately 2.4 million clones, more than 90% of them singletons. The material sequenced was naive CD4+ T cells sorted from blood. Sample subset: CD45RA+ positively selected. These receptors all come from a man younger than 35 in good health.

Here the CDR3 reads CASSLDRGYGSPLHF. The CDR3 nucleotides read TGTGCCAGCAGCCTGGACAGGGGTTATGGCTCACCCCTCCACTTT. The gene calls are TRBV5-8 and TRBJ1-6; 9 bases fit TRBD1. Germline values: CDR1 SGHTS, CDR2 YDEGEE. This CDR3 has 15 residues. V trimming: 4 bases; J trimming: 10 bases; junction bases outside the gene matches: 9.

Concerning this clone itself: The same CDR3 can be traced to other DNA sequences in this sample. V gene TRBV29-1 combines with J gene TRBJ1-1; 10 nucleotides line up with TRBD1. Germline V gives CDR1 SQVTM, CDR2 ANQGSEA. The trim removed 7 bases at V and 5 bases at J, leaving 7 bases unmatched. CDR3 length equals 13 residues. The CDR3 region has the DNA TGCAGCGCTAGACAGGGGGCAGGGACTGAAGCTTTCTTT. Encoded protein: CSARQGAGTEAFF. The full variable domain, rest sourced from reference TRBV29-1 and TRBJ1-1, is SAVISQKPSRDICQRGTSLTIQCQVDSQVTMMFWYRQQPGQSLTLIATANQGSEATYESGFVIDKFPISRPNLTFSTLTVSNMSPEDSSIYLCSARQGAGTEAFFGQGTRLTVV.

The rearrangement joins TRBV5-1 to TRBJ1-2; D unresolved. The germline gives CDR1 SGHRS, CDR2 YFSETQ. Trimming removed 2 bases from V and 0 bases from J, with 14 bases in between. CDR3 length: 16 amino acids. The CDR3 DNA sequence: TGCGCCAGCAGCTTAGCAGGCCCCAACCCTAACTATGGCTACACCTTC. This codes for CASSLAGPNPNYGYTF.